Below, 5 T cell receptor beta chains from the same sample are listed, as sequenced in a study of shared clonotypes between healthy human individuals. Data came from immunoSEQ multiplex PCR; TCRdb stores just in-frame clones and leaves some out. The sample yields about 800,000 clones, roughly 96% seen once. Naivety among CD8 cells was defined by CD45RO negativity and positive CCR7 selection, thereby excluding terminally differentiated effector memory CD45RA+ cells. The sequencing sample was made of naive CD8+ T cells sorted from blood. These receptor sequences come from a man aged 30-40 years in good health.

The chain couples TRBV11-2 to TRBJ2-3; possibly TRBD1 or TRBD2 for D (6 bases each). V gave up 8 bases and J gave up 9 bases, with 24 bases separating them. Germline values: CDR1 SGHAT, CDR2 FQNNGV. The CDR3 contains 15 residues. The CDR3 region has the DNA TGTGCCAGCGGTCCTTTCCTAGGGGCCGGGGGCACGCAGTATTTT. This codes for CASGPFLGAGGTQYF.

As concerns this clone: This specimen includes other DNA sequences encoding the same CDR3. This chain links TRBV27 with TRBJ2-7; 9 bases align to TRBD2. Germline V gene sequence: CDR1 MNHEY, CDR2 SMNVEV (reference sequence). CDR3 length: 15 amino acids. V lost 0 bases, J lost 3 bases, and 3 bases stayed unmatched. As DNA, the CDR3 is TGTGCCAGCAGTTTATCGGCGGGAGGGAACTACGAGCAGTACTTC. Protein sequence: CASSLSAGGNYEQYF.

This rearrangement joins TRBV27 to TRBJ2-1, with TRBD2 matching 9 bases. The CDR3 runs 17 residues. CDR1 is MNHEY, CDR2 SMNVEV, per germline (reference sequence). The V and J ends lost 2 bases and 0 bases, in that order; junction bases with no gene match: 5. Written as DNA, the CDR3 is TGTGCCAGCAGTTTACACGTTAGCGGGAGCTCCTACAATGAGCAGTTCTTC. Encoded protein: CASSLHVSGSSYNEQFF.

The chain uses TRBV27 and TRBJ2-7, with D hard to call. Germline loops: CDR1 MNHEY, CDR2 SMNVEV (reference sequence). V was clipped by 5 bases and J by 6 bases, with 11 bases between them. This CDR3 region has 12 residues. The CDR3 region has the DNA TGTGCCAGCAGTCACCCAGGTAGCGAGCAGTACTTC. Its translation: CASSHPGSEQYF.

The V gene is TRBV6-6, the J gene TRBJ2-1, with D hard to call. The CDR3 contains 14 residues. CDR1 and CDR2 (germline): MNHNY, SVGAGI (reference sequence). V gave up 7 bases and J gave up 0 bases, with 10 bases separating them. In DNA form, the CDR3 reads TGTGCCAGCAAGACGACCAGCTCCTACAATGAGCAGTTCTTC. It encodes CASKTTSSYNEQFF.